This record concerns one T cell receptor (beta chain) sequence. The entry originates in a study of CD8 T cells in Susac syndrome. From germline, CDR1 is SGHKS and CDR2 YYEKEE (reference sequence). The CDR3 runs 13 residues. With 3 bases removed from V and 4 bases from J, the gap between germline ends came to 8 bases. cDNA came from about 0.5 to 1 ug RNA primed by random hexamers. TCRdb re-derived calls from the immunoSEQ multiplex PCR reads in MiXCR, one entry per CDR3 protein. Of under 200,000 distinct CDR3 sequences listed, about 91% are singletons. The rearrangement links TRBV5-5 to TRBJ2-1; D may be TRBD1 (6 bases). The origin of this receptor is a human donor with Susac syndrome. Sequenced input: CD4+ T cells from PBMCs. The CDR3 nucleotides are TGTGCCAGCAGCTGGACAGAGTACAATGAGCAGTTCTTC. The encoded protein is CASSWTEYNEQFF.